This note documents a single T cell receptor (beta chain) sequence. Extracted from the samples, RNA was reverse transcribed into cDNA to serve as the sequencing template. Clones were read by immunoSEQ multiplex PCR, and TCRdb kept only the in-frame ones, dropping some. The table lists approximately 210,000 clones, 45% to 75% of them singletons. Germline V gives CDR1 SGHRS, CDR2 YFSETQ. This CDR3 region has 11 residues. The junction had 1 base not matched to a gene; V was cut back by 5 bases and J by 6 bases. The source of the sample is a study of CD8+ T cells in alopecia areata. Specified treatment: oral pan-JAK inhibitor, 5-10 mg twice daily.

V usage is TRBV5-1 and J usage is TRBJ2-7; 8 positions match TRBD2. The sequence was collected from a human donor with alopecia areata. This sample comprised CD4+ T cells sorted from blood, obtained at week 4, from a patient treated with tofacitinib. CDR3 residues: CASSAGGEQYF. The DNA for the CDR3 is TGCGCCAGCAGTGCGGGGGGCGAGCAGTACTTC.